Included here is one T cell receptor beta chain sequence, with context. What it binds is not known. TCRdb reprocessed the reads via MiXCR and lists one record per CDR3 protein. The data show roughly 920,000 distinct CDR3 sequences, approximately 33% seen once. Germline V gene sequence: CDR1 PRHDT, CDR2 FYEKMQ (reference sequence). The V end was cut by 2 bases, the J end by 4 bases, with 6 bases between. The CDR3 totals 13 residues. The data were taken from a study of T cell repertoires in cytomegalovirus infection. Findings and caveats of the study: Ex vivo, HLA-C-restricted CMV-specific TCR beta clonotypes prevailed over the rest of the response. Summed public TCR beta family frequency identified CMV carriers bearing the relevant HLA.

Sequences were derived from cultured CD8+ T cells from PBMCs, sampled from culture after CMV antigen stimulation. This chain joins TRBV13 and TRBJ1-3, with unresolved D. This sequence originates from a human donor in good health (CMV status not recorded). Some clones in this sample may be carry-over from other donors' samples. CDR3 amino acids: CASSLFKGNTIYF. In DNA, the CDR3 is TGTGCCAGCAGCTTATTCAAGGGAAACACCATATATTTT.